The rows below give T cell receptor beta chains drawn from one sample of a study of OX40 agonist ivuxolimab in advanced cancers. Sequencing used immunoSEQ multiplex PCR; TCRdb keeps in-frame clones, though not all of them. This sample carries 65,000 to 80,000 clones, 86% of them seen once, and the ten largest clones take around 0.76%. Material: CD4+ or CD8+ T cells sorted from blood, obtained in a trial of the OX40 agonist ivuxolimab. These receptors all come from an adult with an advanced solid tumor such as melanoma, head and neck, liver or kidney cancer. CDR3s include the opening cysteine and the closing phenylalanine or tryptophan. A D gene is named only where the DNA matches it firmly. Clone size is not always given. Where it is, it says once, few, many or a class for expanded clones.

CDR3 length	V gene	D gene	J gene	clone size	CDR3 protein	CDR3 DNA
12	TRBV29-1	.	TRBJ2-1	.	CTGGRGDNEQFF	TGCACCGGGGGGCGGGGAGACAATGAGCAGTTCTTC
13	TRBV6-5	TRBD1	TRBJ1-4	.	CASSEPGGEKLFF	TGTGCCAGCAGTGAGCCAGGGGGTGAAAAACTGTTTTTT
14	TRBV7-2	TRBD1	TRBJ1-4	once	CASSYDRGSEKLFF	TGTGCCAGCAGCTACGACAGGGGGTCAGAAAAACTGTTTTTT
17	TRBV28	TRBD2	TRBJ2-1	.	CASSSNSGRATDNEQFF	TGTGCCAGCAGTTCCAATAGCGGGAGGGCCACTGACAATGAGCAGTTCTTC
14	TRBV7-3	TRBD1	TRBJ1-5	.	CASRGQGTNQPQHF	TGTGCCAGCAGAGGACAGGGGACAAATCAGCCCCAGCATTTT
14	TRBV30	TRBD2	TRBJ2-1	once	CAWSNSGGYNEQFF	TGTGCCTGGAGTAACAGCGGGGGCTACAATGAGCAGTTCTTC
14	TRBV5-1	TRBD1	TRBJ2-3	.	CASSTGGSVDTQYF	TGCGCCAGCAGTACAGGGGGATCAGTAGATACGCAGTATTTT
15	TRBV18	TRBD1	TRBJ1-1	once	CASSPPGTGNTEAFF	TGTGCCAGCTCACCACCCGGGACAGGGAACACTGAAGCTTTCTTT
13	TRBV7-2	.	TRBJ2-7	.	CASSLGPNYEQYF	TGTGCCAGCAGCTTGGGACCGAACTACGAGCAGTACTTC
17	TRBV10-2	TRBD2	TRBJ2-7	.	CATDDEGLAGEIDEQYF	TGCGCCACCGATGATGAGGGACTAGCGGGAGAAATCGACGAGCAGTACTTC
14	TRBV29-1	.	TRBJ2-1	.	CSVKGGDDYNEQFF	TGCAGCGTTAAAGGTGGAGATGACTACAATGAGCAGTTCTTC
15	TRBV6-5	.	TRBJ1-1	.	CASSWSTRGNTEAFF	TGTGCCAGCAGTTGGTCCACTCGGGGGAACACTGAAGCTTTCTTT
14	TRBV4-2	.	TRBJ1-1	.	CASSVDSRITEAFF	TGTGCCAGCAGCGTTGACAGTAGAATTACTGAAGCTTTCTTT
16	TRBV9	TRBD1	TRBJ1-2	.	CASSVTGGPTLYGYTF	TGTGCCAGCAGCGTAACAGGGGGCCCGACCCTATATGGCTACACCTTC
13	TRBV10-3	.	TRBJ2-3	.	CAISGGSADTQYF	TGTGCCATCAGTGGGGGTAGCGCAGATACGCAGTATTTT
12	TRBV27	.	TRBJ2-7	.	CASGQEIYEQYF	TGTGCCAGCGGGCAAGAGATCTACGAGCAGTACTTC
14	TRBV9	.	TRBJ2-7	few	CARQTVPLLLEQYF	TGTGCCAGACAGACAGTCCCCCTATTGTTGGAGCAGTACTTC
16	TRBV5-4	TRBD1	TRBJ2-2	.	CASTTGGYTNTGELFF	TGTGCCAGCACAACAGGGGGATACACGAACACCGGGGAGCTGTTTTTT
12	TRBV19	.	TRBJ2-1	.	CASSDNYNEQFF	TGTGCCAGTAGTGATAACTACAATGAGCAGTTCTTC
17	TRBV11-2	TRBD2	TRBJ2-1	once	CASRYGLAGRQGNEQFF	TGTGCCAGCAGATACGGACTAGCGGGCCGCCAAGGCAATGAGCAGTTCTTC
16	TRBV7-6	TRBD1	TRBJ2-3	.	CASSPQDRGGTDTQYF	TGTGCCAGCAGCCCCCAGGACAGGGGAGGCACAGATACGCAGTATTTT
17	TRBV30	TRBD1	TRBJ1-5	.	CAWSPAKGAGSNQPQHF	TGTGCCTGGAGCCCCGCAAAGGGGGCCGGGAGCAATCAGCCCCAGCATTTT
15	TRBV19	.	TRBJ2-7	.	CATSRPSSPAYEQYF	TGTGCCACCTCGCGACCTTCTTCCCCCGCTTACGAGCAGTACTTC
12	TRBV29-1	.	TRBJ2-1	.	CSIGRQLDEQFF	TGCAGCATAGGCCGGCAGCTTGATGAGCAGTTCTTC
16	TRBV10-3	.	TRBJ2-3	.	CAIIKGDNPSTDTQYF	TGTGCCATCATCAAGGGAGACAACCCTAGCACAGATACGCAGTATTTT
16	TRBV5-1	TRBD2	TRBJ2-1	once	CASSQRVSAREGEQFF	TGCGCCAGCAGCCAGCGGGTCTCAGCGAGGGAGGGTGAGCAGTTCTTC
13	TRBV6-5	.	TRBJ1-5	.	CASSYNSNQPQHF	TGTGCCAGCAGTTACAATAGCAATCAGCCCCAGCATTTT
14	TRBV28	.	TRBJ2-5	few	CASSPRDSWETQYF	TGTGCCAGCAGTCCCCGGGACTCTTGGGAGACCCAGTACTTC
17	TRBV5-1	.	TRBJ2-4	.	CASSLGATSRNKNIQYF	TGCGCCAGCAGCTTAGGGGCTACTAGCCGGAACAAAAACATTCAGTACTTC
10	TRBV20-1	.	TRBJ2-7	.	CSVRGYEQYF	TGCAGTGTGCGGGGCTACGAGCAGTACTTC
15	TRBV5-1	.	TRBJ1-5	few	CASSLYGDSNQPQHF	TGCGCCAGCAGCTTGTATGGGGATAGCAATCAGCCCCAGCATTTT
15	TRBV6-1	TRBD2	TRBJ2-7	once	CASSRGLASSYEQYF	TGTGCCAGCAGTCGAGGACTAGCGAGCTCCTACGAGCAGTACTTC
14	TRBV5-1	TRBD1	TRBJ2-7	.	CASRVGTGGGEQYF	TGCGCCAGCCGCGTCGGGACAGGGGGAGGAGAGCAGTACTTC
15	TRBV7-2	TRBD1	TRBJ2-2	.	CASSPRTGHTGELFF	TGTGCCAGCAGCCCGCGGACAGGGCACACCGGGGAGCTGTTTTTT
15	TRBV5-4	.	TRBJ2-5	.	CASSWVEGRGETQYF	TGTGCCAGCAGCTGGGTGGAGGGGCGAGGAGAGACCCAGTACTTC
11	TRBV30	.	TRBJ2-1	.	CAWAGIDEQFF	TGTGCCTGGGCAGGAATAGATGAGCAGTTCTTC
15	TRBV14	.	TRBJ1-3	once	CASSQDRGSGNTIYF	TGTGCCAGCAGCCAAGACAGGGGAAGTGGAAACACCATATATTTT
13	TRBV6-1	.	TRBJ2-5	few	CASRHGGDETQYF	TGTGCCAGCAGGCACGGGGGCGATGAGACCCAGTACTTC
13	TRBV7-2	.	TRBJ2-3	.	CASSSEATDTQYF	TGTGCCAGCAGCTCAGAGGCCACAGATACGCAGTATTTT
17	TRBV7-9	TRBD1	TRBJ1-5	once	CASSLLAGQGPNQPQHF	TGTGCCAGCAGCTTATTAGCGGGACAGGGACCCAATCAGCCCCAGCATTTT
16	TRBV7-2	.	TRBJ2-6	.	CASSLNRVSGANVLTF	TGTGCCAGCAGCCTAAACCGGGTTTCTGGGGCCAACGTCCTGACTTTC
17	TRBV7-2	TRBD2	TRBJ2-5	.	CASSPPGLAGVGETQYF	TGTGCCAGCAGCCCGCCGGGACTAGCGGGGGTGGGGGAGACCCAGTACTTC
14	TRBV10-3	TRBD2	TRBJ2-7	.	CAIRPSGPSYEQYF	TGTGCCATCAGGCCTAGCGGACCTTCCTACGAGCAGTACTTC
20	TRBV4-1	.	TRBJ2-2	.	CASSQATLAEWRANTGELFF	TGCGCCAGCAGCCAAGCCACCTTGGCTGAGTGGAGGGCGAACACCGGGGAGCTGTTTTTT
17	TRBV11-2	.	TRBJ2-7	.	CASSLVSNLAGSYEQYF	TGTGCCAGCAGCTTAGTCAGTAATCTAGCAGGCTCCTACGAGCAGTACTTC
13	TRBV2	TRBD1	TRBJ1-6	.	CASRGTDVSPLHF	TGTGCCAGCAGAGGGACAGACGTATCACCCCTCCACTTT
15	TRBV18	.	TRBJ1-6	.	CASSAGREGDSPLHF	TGTGCCAGCTCCGCCGGCAGGGAAGGGGATTCACCCCTCCACTTT